This TCR beta chain was obtained from a study of shared clonotypes between healthy human individuals. The test was conducted at deep level. Data came from immunoSEQ multiplex PCR; TCRdb stores just in-frame clones and leaves some out. The data contain about 2.5 million clones, 80% to 95% of them singletons. CDR1 is LNHNV and CDR2 is YYDKDF in the germline V gene (reference sequence). This CDR3 contains 12 residues. Between the trimmed V and J ends, which lost 0 bases and 9 bases, there was a span of 9 bases. Sequenced sample: naive CD4+ T cells from PBMCs. Subset defined: CD45RA+ positively selected. This clonotype originated in a man between 18 and 35 years old in good health. Some clones in this sample may be carry-over from other donors' samples. The chain recombines TRBV15 with TRBJ2-7; D is undetermined. CDR3 DNA: TGTGCCACCAGCAGAGATAAGGAATTGCAGTACTTC. Protein product: CATSRDKELQYF.